The clone carrying this T cell receptor (beta chain) was counted a few times. The data originate from a study of early T cells in non-severe SARS-CoV-2 infection. At the level of the study: Bulk RNA from unsorted whole blood was sequenced; chains were unpaired.

Attachment of unique molecular identifiers to individual cDNA molecules was performed. TCRdb re-derived calls from the 5' RACE reads in MiXCR, one entry per CDR3 protein. This table holds tens of thousands of distinct CDR3 sequences, roughly 6.5% found once. Material: whole blood. This sequence was found in an adult who was a healthcare worker with PCR-confirmed SARS-CoV-2 infection or an uninfected control (not recorded which).

The CDR3 reads CASSPTSGGAYEQYF. As DNA, the CDR3 is TGCGCCAGCAGCCCCACTAGCGGGGGGGCGTACGAGCAGTACTTC. V gene TRBV5-1 combines with J gene TRBJ2-7; TRBD2 aligns across 13 bases. CDR1 is SGHRS and CDR2 is YFSETQ in the germline V gene. The V and J ends lost 4 bases and 4 bases, in that order; junction bases with no gene match: 5. The length of the CDR3 is 15 residues.